Below, one TCR beta chain is given with its context. The data derive from a study of blood T cell repertoires in COVID-19. The protocol was immunoSEQ multiplex PCR, while the TCRdb copy is restricted to in-frame clones and leaves out a portion. The top ten hold under 10% of the sample, which has some 250,000 clones, approximately 90% seen once. The CDR3 totals 21 residues. The V segment lost 4 bases and the J segment 0 bases; nucleotides outside the gene matches: 18. The germline V gene has CDR1 SGHRS and CDR2 YFSETQ. This receptor was obtained from a man in his forties who had recovered from COVID-19. Sequenced: PBMCs or T cells enriched from blood (not recorded which). The chain combines TRBV5-1 with TRBJ2-1, with 11 bases identical to TRBD2. The CDR3 sequence: CASSIKIPGTSGASSYNEQFF. CDR3 DNA sequence: TGCGCCAGCAGCATAAAAATCCCCGGGACTAGCGGTGCGAGCTCCTACAATGAGCAGTTCTTC.